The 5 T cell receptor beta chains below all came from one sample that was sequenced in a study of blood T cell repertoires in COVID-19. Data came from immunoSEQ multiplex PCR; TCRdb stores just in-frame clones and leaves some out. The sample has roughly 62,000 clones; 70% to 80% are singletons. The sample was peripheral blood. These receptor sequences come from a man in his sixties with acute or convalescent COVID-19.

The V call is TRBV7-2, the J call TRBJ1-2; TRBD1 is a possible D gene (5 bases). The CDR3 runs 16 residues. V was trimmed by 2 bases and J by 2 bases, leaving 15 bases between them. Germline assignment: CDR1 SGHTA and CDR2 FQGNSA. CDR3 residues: CASSLKSTGINYGYTF. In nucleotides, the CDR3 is TGTGCCAGCAGCTTAAAATCTACAGGCATCAACTATGGCTACACCTTC.

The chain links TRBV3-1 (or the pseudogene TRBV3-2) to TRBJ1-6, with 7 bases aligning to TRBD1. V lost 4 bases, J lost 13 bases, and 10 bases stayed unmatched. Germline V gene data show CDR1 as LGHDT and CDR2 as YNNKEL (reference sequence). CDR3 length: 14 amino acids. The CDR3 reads CASSRGQAGRPLHF. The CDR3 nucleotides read TGTGCCAGCAGCCGCGGACAGGCGGGAAGGCCCCTCCACTTT.

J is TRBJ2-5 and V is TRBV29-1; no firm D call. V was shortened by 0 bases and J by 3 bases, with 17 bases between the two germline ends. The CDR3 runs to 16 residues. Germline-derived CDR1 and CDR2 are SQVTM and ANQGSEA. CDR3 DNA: TGCAGCGTTGAAGATCCTTTCCAGGAATTTAAAGAGACCCAGTACTTC. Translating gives CSVEDPFQEFKETQYF. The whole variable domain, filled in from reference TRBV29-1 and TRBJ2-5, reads SAVISQKPSRDICQRGTSLTIQCQVDSQVTMMFWYRQQPGQSLTLIATANQGSEATYESGFVIDKFPISRPNLTFSTLTVSNMSPEDSSIYLCSVEDPFQEFKETQYFGPGTRLLVL.

The CDR3 loop reads CASSVRGAYNSPLHF. The CDR3 DNA sequence: TGTGCCAGCAGCGTCAGGGGGGCCTATAATTCACCCCTCCACTTT. J is TRBJ1-6 and V is TRBV9, with 7 bases lining up with TRBD1. The germline V gene has CDR1 SGDLS and CDR2 YYNGEE. There are 15 residues in the CDR3. J lost 2 bases, V lost 2 bases, and 1 base had no gene match. Full variable domain (remainder filled in from reference TRBV9 and TRBJ1-6): DSGVTQTPKHLITATGQRVTLRCSPRSGDLSVYWYQQSLDQGLQFLIQYYNGEERAKGNILERFSAQQFPDLHSELNLSSLELGDSALYFCASSVRGAYNSPLHFGNGTRLTVT.

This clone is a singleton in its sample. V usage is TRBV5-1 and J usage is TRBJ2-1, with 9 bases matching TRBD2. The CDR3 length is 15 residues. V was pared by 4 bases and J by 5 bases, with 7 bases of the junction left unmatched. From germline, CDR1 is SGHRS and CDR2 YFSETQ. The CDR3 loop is CASSRGLAIDNEQFF. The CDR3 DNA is TGCGCCAGCAGCCGAGGACTAGCGATCGACAATGAGCAGTTCTTC.